The sequence of this T cell receptor beta chain was determined in a study of identical twins. This clonotype was detected a few times. No antigen is known for it. It was template switching that added a universal primer site, and there were unique molecular identifiers on the cDNA. TCRdb fed the 5' RACE reads into MiXCR, producing one record per CDR3 protein. The sample comprises hundreds of thousands of distinct CDR3 sequences, more than 6.5% of which are singletons, and approximately 2% rests with the top ten. Notes on the study in general: Weaker excess sharing between twins was seen in beta out-of-frame sequences.

The sample was also reused in another study, on yellow fever vaccine responses in identical twins.

The sample comprised memory (CD45RO+) T cells sorted from blood. This TCR derives from a woman under 30 in good health.

DNA of the CDR3: TGTGCCAGCAGTTACCCGACTACAGGGGCGGAATACTACGAGCAGTACTTC. Translation: CASSYPTTGAEYYEQYF. The V gene is TRBV6-2 or TRBV6-3, the J gene TRBJ2-7; 7 bases match TRBD1. The V segment lost 2 bases and the J segment 3 bases; nucleotides outside the gene matches: 13. The CDR3 spans 17 residues. The germline gives CDR1 MNHEY, CDR2 SVGEGT.